These 7 T cell receptor beta chains came from one sample sequenced in a study of shared clonotypes between healthy human individuals. Using immunoSEQ multiplex PCR, the repertoire was profiled, and TCRdb retains in-frame clones only, with some absent. The repertoire holds about 320,000 clones, with 80% to 90% as singletons. Sequencing was carried out using memory CD8+ T cells sorted from blood. Indicated subset: CD45RO+ cells pooled with CCR7-negative TemRA cells. The receptors were gathered from a man younger than 35 in good health.

This clone was seen repeatedly, ten times or more. For the CDR3, the DNA is TGTGCCAGCAGCTTAGAAGGCGGCCCGAACACTGAAGCTTTCTTT. It translates to CASSLEGGPNTEAFF. V and J are TRBV13 and TRBJ1-1; no clear D. CDR3 length equals 15 residues. From germline, CDR1 is PRHDT and CDR2 FYEKMQ (reference sequence). V lost 1 base to trimming and J lost 1 base, with 10 bases between them.

Written as DNA, the CDR3 is TGTGCCAGCAGCTTAGCGCCTCCGGTGGTCGGCTCTGGGGCCAACGTCCTGACTTTC. It is translated as CASSLAPPVVGSGANVLTF. The chain uses TRBV7-6 and TRBJ2-6; no definite D call. Trimming removed 0 bases from V and 0 bases from J, with 15 bases in between. The CDR3 has 19 amino acids. CDR1 SGHVS and CDR2 FNYEAQ come from the germline V gene.

V gene TRBV6-1 combines with J gene TRBJ1-2, with 7 bases that match TRBD1. V shed 7 bases, J shed 8 bases, and the junction held 4 bases outside the gene matches. Germline values: CDR1 MNHNS, CDR2 SASEGT. The CDR3 covers 11 residues. The chain's CDR3 is CASNTGVGYTF. CDR3 DNA: TGTGCCAGCAATACAGGGGTGGGCTACACCTTC.

The chain combines TRBV27 with TRBJ2-7, with D perhaps given as TRBD1 or TRBD2 (5 bases each). CDR3 length equals 13 residues. CDR1 and CDR2 (germline): MNHEY, SMNVEV (reference sequence). Trimming cost V 8 bases and J 1 base, with 12 bases left between them. The DNA of the CDR3 is TGTGCCAGCGGGATCTGGGGGTCCTACGAGCAGTACTTC. Translated: CASGIWGSYEQYF.

The chain employs TRBV5-8 and TRBJ1-2; D might be TRBD1 (5 bases). From germline, CDR1 is SGHTS and CDR2 YDEGEE. The CDR3 consists of 14 residues. V was trimmed by 0 bases and J by 2 bases, leaving 8 bases between them. DNA for the CDR3: TGTGCCAGCAGCTTGGTGGAGGGGAACTATGGCTACACCTTC. It specifies CASSLVEGNYGYTF.

This CDR3 reads CASSFGVKIDRSRRGYTF. The CDR3 DNA reads as TGTGCCAGCAGCTTCGGAGTAAAAATTGATCGGAGTCGGCGAGGCTACACCTTC. V is TRBV5-6 and J is TRBJ1-2; D unclear. The CDR3 extends over 18 amino acids. Trimming shortened V by 2 bases and J by 8 bases, and 28 bases separated the two germline ends. Germline V gene data show CDR1 as SGHDT and CDR2 as YYEEEE.

The rearrangement uses TRBV7-2 and TRBJ1-2, with no clear D. In germline, CDR1 is SGHTA, CDR2 FQGNSA. The CDR3 covers 13 residues. V lost 5 bases and J 5 bases, leaving 12 bases between the germline ends. As DNA, the CDR3 is TGTGCCAGCAGCCAGACACAGATTTATGGCTACACCTTC. Its protein is CASSQTQIYGYTF.